The next 26 T cell receptor beta chains were all read from a single sample in a study of control samples from healthy donors and cancer patients. The protocol was immunoSEQ multiplex PCR, while the TCRdb copy is restricted to in-frame clones and leaves out a portion. The repertoire consists of about 150,000 clones, with 75% to 95% occurring once and the leading ten covering 2% to 2.5%. Sample: blood. Receptors were obtained from a woman aged 40-49 years in good health.

This clone was observed once. The chain uses TRBV6-5 and TRBJ1-3, with D hard to call. This CDR3 is 11 amino acids long. CDR1 and CDR2 (germline): MNHEY, SVGAGI. The germline V and J ends were trimmed by 7 bases and 1 base, with 2 bases remaining between them. CDR3: CASKSGNTIYF. Here the CDR3 DNA reads TGTGCCAGCAAGTCTGGAAACACCATATATTTT.

The chain uses TRBV25-1 and TRBJ1-2; weak D call: TRBD1 (5 bases). V was cut by 7 bases and J by 8 bases, with 14 bases left in between. Germline V gives CDR1 MGHDK, CDR2 SYGVNS. The CDR3 length is 12 residues. The CDR3 sequence: CASKGGAGGYTF. DNA for the CDR3: TGTGCCAGCAAGGGAGGGGCTGGAGGCTACACCTTC.

The J gene is TRBJ1-1, the V gene TRBV14; TRBD1 aligns across 7 bases. The CDR3 runs 18 residues. The V segment lost 1 base and the J segment 0 bases; nucleotides outside the gene matches: 11. Germline assignment: CDR1 SGHDN and CDR2 FVKESK. CDR3 residues: CASSQGWGQLEMNTEAFF. CDR3 DNA sequence: TGTGCCAGCAGCCAAGGGTGGGGACAGCTAGAGATGAACACTGAAGCTTTCTTT.

The chain carries TRBV20-1 and TRBJ2-1, with 14 bases that match TRBD2. The ends lost 3 bases at V and 5 bases at J; junction bases unmatched: 3. There are 15 residues in the CDR3. Germline V gene sequence: CDR1 DFQATT, CDR2 SNEGSKA (reference sequence). The CDR3 DNA is TGCAGTGCTAGTCGACTAGCGGGGGGGGACAATGAGCAGTTCTTC. This gives the protein CSASRLAGGDNEQFF.

The rearrangement uses TRBV6-5 and TRBJ2-5; TRBD1 aligns across 9 bases. CDR1 is MNHEY, CDR2 SVGAGI, per germline. The V segment lost 2 bases and the J segment 5 bases; nucleotides outside the gene matches: 6. The CDR3 is 15 residues long. The CDR3 sequence is CASSYRQGVRETQYF. CDR3 coding DNA: TGTGCCAGCAGTTACCGACAGGGGGTACGGGAGACCCAGTACTTC.

Only a few counts were recorded for this clone. The V gene is TRBV28, the J gene TRBJ1-1; D not resolved. CDR1 is MDHEN, CDR2 SYDVKM, per germline. Trimming shortened V by 7 bases and J by 7 bases, and 28 bases separated the two germline ends. The CDR3 length is 17 residues. In nucleotides, the CDR3 is TGTGCCAGCAATACGGTTTTCGGGCGGGAAGATCTCCTTGAAGCTTTCTTT. This sequence encodes CASNTVFGREDLLEAFF.

The chain combines TRBV5-8 with TRBJ2-2; TRBD1 is a possible D gene (6 bases). The germline V gene has CDR1 SGHTS and CDR2 YDEGEE. The CDR3 is made up of 12 amino acids. Between the trimmed V and J ends, which lost 2 bases and 9 bases, there was a span of 8 bases. CDR3 amino acids: CASSLWDRELFF. CDR3 nucleotide sequence: TGTGCCAGCAGCTTATGGGACAGGGAGCTGTTTTTT.

This chain joins TRBV18 and TRBJ1-1; TRBD1 is a possible D gene (6 bases). The ends were cut back, 6 bases at V and 1 base at J, with 15 bases in the middle. CDR1 is KGHSH and CDR2 is LQKENI in the germline V gene. The CDR3 is made up of 15 amino acids. The CDR3 loop reads CASSGPGTPNTEAFF. In DNA, the CDR3 is TGTGCCAGCTCCGGACCTGGGACACCGAACACTGAAGCTTTCTTT.

CDR3 DNA: TGCGCCAGCAGCCAAGGACAGCTTTATGGCTACACCTTC. It codes for CASSQGQLYGYTF. This chain joins TRBV4-1 and TRBJ1-2; D might be TRBD1 (5 bases). Germline CDR1 reads MGHRA; CDR2 reads YSYEKL. CDR3 length: 13 amino acids. Trimming took off 1 base at V and 5 bases at J, with 8 bases between the two ends.

This clone was seen only a few times. This chain connects TRBV6-1 to TRBJ1-1; TRBD1 might be the D (6 bases). V was clipped by 1 base and J by 4 bases, with 13 bases between them. Germline values: CDR1 MNHNS, CDR2 SASEGT. The CDR3 extends over 15 amino acids. CDR3 DNA: TGTGCCAGCAGTGAAGTCTCAGGGGCGATCACTGAAGCTTTCTTT. Its translation: CASSEVSGAITEAFF.

This clone was detected a few times. The V and J genes are TRBV5-4 and TRBJ2-7; perhaps TRBD1 as D (6 bases). From germline, CDR1 is SGHNT and CDR2 YYREEE (reference sequence). CDR3 length: 14 residues. With 2 bases removed from V and 3 bases from J, the gap between germline ends came to 12 bases. The DNA for the CDR3 is TGTGCCAGCAGCTTCCGGGACATCAACTACGAGCAGTACTTC. Its protein is CASSFRDINYEQYF.

The chain uses TRBV28 and TRBJ1-2; tentatively, D is TRBD1 (5 bases). Germline CDR1 reads MDHEN; CDR2 reads SYDVKM. The CDR3 totals 15 residues. The germline V and J ends were trimmed by 4 bases and 7 bases, with 19 bases remaining between them. The CDR3, as DNA: TGTGCCAGCAGTTCTTTTAATAGGGACTTTTCTGGCTACACCTTC. Its protein product is CASSSFNRDFSGYTF.

This clone has just one count. V is TRBV7-9 and J is TRBJ2-7; 7 bases are shared with TRBD1. The CDR3 has 15 residues. V dropped 2 bases and J dropped 2; count of bases not matched to a gene: 6. Germline loops: CDR1 SEHNR, CDR2 FQNEAQ (reference sequence). CDR3 DNA: TGTGCCAGCAGCTTATCACAGGGGACCGCCTACGAGCAGTACTTC. It yields the protein CASSLSQGTAYEQYF.

The chain uses TRBV29-1 and TRBJ2-3; 12 positions agree with TRBD1. Trimming at V came to 5 bases and at J to 3 bases, leaving 9 bases not matched to a gene. Looked up from germline, CDR1 is SQVTM and CDR2 is ANQGSEA. The CDR3 runs to 16 residues. CDR3 bases: TGCAGCGTTCCAACCGGGACAGGGGGCGTGACAGATACGCAGTATTTT. Encoded protein: CSVPTGTGGVTDTQYF.

The chain has TRBV3-1 (or the pseudogene TRBV3-2) and TRBJ2-7; TRBD2 matches at 10 bases. Germline V gene sequence: CDR1 LGHDT, CDR2 YNNKEL (reference sequence). V gave up 4 bases and J gave up 0 bases; unmatched junction bases: 3. The CDR3 length is 15 residues. CDR3 nucleotides: TGTGCCAGCAGCCCCGGACTAGCGGTCTCCTACGAGCAGTACTTC. Residues: CASSPGLAVSYEQYF.

The chain links TRBV9 to TRBJ1-2; D unresolved. Germline CDR1 reads SGDLS; CDR2 reads YYNGEE. There are 17 residues in the CDR3. Deletions cut 0 bases from V and 4 bases from J, with 19 bases between. CDR3 sequence reads: CASSVEVGPHPTYGYTF. The CDR3 DNA sequence: TGTGCCAGCAGCGTAGAAGTCGGGCCCCACCCCACCTATGGCTACACCTTC.

The chain employs TRBV7-3 and TRBJ2-2; possible D gene TRBD2, 6 bases. The V end lost 5 bases, the J end lost 6 bases, and 13 bases lay between the germline ends. Germline V gene sequence: CDR1 SGHTA, CDR2 FQGTGA. The CDR3 consists of 14 residues. CDR3 residues: CASSPSGDSGELFF. The DNA of the CDR3 is TGTGCCAGCAGCCCCTCGGGGGATTCCGGGGAGCTGTTTTTT. Together with reference TRBV7-3 and TRBJ2-2, the CDR3 gives the full variable domain: GAGVSQTPSNKVTEKGKYVELRCDPISGHTALYWYRQSLGQGPEFLIYFQGTGAADDSGLPNDRFFAVRPEGSVSTLKIQRTERGDSAVYLCASSPSGDSGELFFGEGSRLTVL.

J is TRBJ2-5 and V is TRBV6-2 or TRBV6-3; D remains unclear. The V gene's germline CDR1 is MNHEY and CDR2 SVGEGT. The V gene lost 0 bases and the J gene lost 2 bases, with 22 bases spanning the gap. The CDR3 is made up of 19 amino acids. This CDR3 reads CASSYSRLGEHTPQETQYF. CDR3 in DNA: TGTGCCAGCAGTTACTCCAGGCTGGGCGAACATACCCCTCAAGAGACCCAGTACTTC.

The chain has TRBV6-1 and TRBJ1-3, with TRBD1 matching over 8 bases. Germline values: CDR1 MNHNS, CDR2 SASEGT. The CDR3 contains 16 residues. V lost 2 bases to trimming and J lost 2 bases; unmatched junction nucleotides: 5. The CDR3 loop reads CASSEFPDRAGNTIYF. The CDR3 DNA reads as TGTGCCAGCAGTGAATTCCCGGACAGGGCTGGAAACACCATATATTTT.

The chain carries TRBV6-5 and TRBJ1-5; D gene ambiguous. Trimming pared 9 bases from V and 4 bases from J, leaving 10 bases between. CDR3 length: 12 residues. CDR1 and CDR2 (germline): MNHEY, SVGAGI. The CDR3 sequence: CASKLGNQPQHF. CDR3 bases: TGTGCCAGTAAATTAGGAAATCAGCCCCAGCATTTT.

CDR3 sequence: CASSSGSGTGGVNEQFF. CDR3 DNA sequence: TGCGCCAGCAGCTCGGGGAGCGGGACAGGGGGAGTGAATGAGCAGTTCTTC. The chain uses TRBV5-1 and TRBJ2-1; 11 nucleotides align to TRBD1. V gave up 3 bases and J gave up 7 bases; unmatched junction bases: 12. This CDR3 region has 17 residues. CDR1 is SGHRS and CDR2 is YFSETQ in the germline V gene.

The V gene is TRBV2, the J gene TRBJ1-2; a possible D gene is TRBD1 (6 bases). With 2 bases removed from V and 6 bases from J, the gap between germline ends came to 10 bases. This CDR3 spans 13 amino acids. The germline V gene encodes CDR1 SNHLY and CDR2 FYNNEI. CDR3 nucleotides: TGTGCCAGCAGTGAATTGGGGGCCAATGGCTACACCTTC. This sequence encodes CASSELGANGYTF.

The chain joins TRBV28 to TRBJ1-2; 9 bases fit TRBD1. With V trimmed by 5 bases and J by 3 bases, 7 bases remained unmatched. CDR1 is MDHEN and CDR2 is SYDVKM in the germline V gene. CDR3 length: 15 residues. For the CDR3, the DNA is TGTGCCAGCAGTGAGCCGGGACAGGGTTACTATGGCTACACCTTC. Amino acids: CASSEPGQGYYGYTF.

The V and J genes are TRBV6-5 and TRBJ2-1; 8 nucleotides match TRBD2. The germline V gene has CDR1 MNHEY and CDR2 SVGAGI. The CDR3 contains 14 residues. J was trimmed by 7 bases and V by 8 bases; bases with no gene match: 10. The CDR3 DNA reads as TGTGCCAGCCGTCTCGGGGGGGGCACGAATGAGCAGTTCTTC. This encodes CASRLGGGTNEQFF.

On this clone: Other nucleotide sequences in the sample specify the same CDR3. The CDR3 DNA follows: TGTGCCAGCAGTGAAGGGACAGAAGCTTTCTTT. This codes for CASSEGTEAFF. The chain couples TRBV6-1 to TRBJ1-1, with D possibly matching TRBD1 (5 bases). V was trimmed by 1 base and J by 8 bases, leaving 5 bases between them. The length of the CDR3 is 11 residues. The germline gives CDR1 MNHNS, CDR2 SASEGT.

The V gene is TRBV13, the J gene TRBJ1-2; no definite D call. V was cut by 5 bases and J by 6 bases, with 19 bases left in between. Germline CDR1 reads PRHDT; CDR2 reads FYEKMQ (reference sequence). This CDR3 region has 15 residues. CDR3 DNA sequence: TGTGCCAGCAGCACCCCGGCGGTCTGGAGGGATGGCTACACCTTC. Its translation is CASSTPAVWRDGYTF.